These 24 T cell receptor beta chains were all obtained from the same sample, sequenced in a study of blood T cell repertoires in COVID-19. The data were produced by immunoSEQ multiplex PCR, yet TCRdb's version contains in-frame clones alone and is incomplete. The sample yields 110,000 to 150,000 clones, approximately 73% seen once. The sequenced material came from peripheral blood. The receptors derive from a man in his sixties with acute or convalescent COVID-19.

V usage is TRBV23-1 and J usage is TRBJ2-2, with TRBD1 as a possible D gene (5 bases). TRBV23-1 is treated as an ORF (open reading frame) with a function not yet certain. This CDR3 spans 14 amino acids. Between the trimmed V and J ends, which lost 6 bases and 5 bases, there was a span of 13 bases. The chain's CDR3 is CASSQGWVTGELFF. CDR3 nucleotides: TGCGCCAGCAGCCAGGGATGGGTAACCGGGGAGCTGTTTTTT.

The chain combines TRBV18 with TRBJ2-1; D gene uncertain. Germline V gene data show CDR1 as KGHSH and CDR2 as LQKENI. V lost 0 bases, J lost 2 bases, and 8 bases lay in between. This CDR3 has 15 amino acids. The CDR3 loop reads CASSPPSWTYNEQFF. Written as DNA, the CDR3 is TGTGCCAGCTCACCACCTAGCTGGACCTACAATGAGCAGTTCTTC.

The J gene is TRBJ2-6, the V gene TRBV13, with D possibly matching TRBD1 (6 bases). The germline V gene encodes CDR1 PRHDT and CDR2 FYEKMQ (reference sequence). This CDR3 comprises 21 residues. V lost 4 bases, J lost 1 base, and 26 bases lay in between. The CDR3 DNA reads TGTGCCAGCAGCTCCACACATAATTGGGACACCCTGGCATCTGGGGCCAACGTCCTGACTTTC. Translated, it gives CASSSTHNWDTLASGANVLTF.

The chain joins TRBV2 to TRBJ1-5; a weak D match, TRBD1 (5 bases). V was pared by 3 bases and J by 3 bases, with 12 bases between. The CDR3 covers 15 residues. The germline V gene has CDR1 SNHLY and CDR2 FYNNEI. The CDR3 loop reads CASSDQRGNNQPQHF. For the CDR3, the DNA is TGTGCCAGCAGTGATCAAAGGGGAAACAATCAGCCCCAGCATTTT.

This clone occurred a few times. CDR3 in amino acids: CASSVAGGPTGELFF. The DNA for the CDR3 is TGTGCCAGCAGCGTAGCGGGAGGGCCCACCGGGGAGCTGTTTTTT. The chain combines TRBV9 with TRBJ2-2, with 8 bases identical to TRBD2. The CDR3 is 15 residues long. V lost 0 bases to trimming and J lost 4 bases; unmatched junction nucleotides: 2. CDR1 is SGDLS, CDR2 YYNGEE, per germline.

The CDR3 region is CSVPGGASGTAYNEQFF. CDR3 sequence (DNA): TGCAGCGTTCCGGGGGGGGCTAGCGGGACCGCCTACAATGAGCAGTTCTTC. This sequence joins TRBV29-1 and TRBJ2-1; 9 nucleotides match TRBD2. This CDR3 region has 17 residues. V shed 5 bases, J shed 2 bases, and the junction held 13 bases outside the gene matches. From germline, CDR1 is SQVTM and CDR2 ANQGSEA.

This clone occurred a few times. This chain links TRBV19 with TRBJ1-1; weak D call: TRBD1 (5 bases). Germline CDR1 LNHDA, CDR2 SQIVND (reference sequence). There are 13 residues in the CDR3. Trimming shortened V by 6 bases and J by 2 bases, and 10 bases separated the two germline ends. The CDR3 here is CASRHRINTEAFF. DNA of the CDR3: TGTGCCAGTAGGCACAGGATAAACACTGAAGCTTTCTTT.

The chain combines TRBV12-3 or TRBV12-4 with TRBJ1-2, with a tentative D call TRBD1 (6 bases). V was pared by 2 bases and J by 7 bases, with 11 bases between. This CDR3 comprises 13 residues. CDR3 DNA: TGTGCCAGCAGTTTAAGGGGGAGTGGTGGCTACACCTTC. Translating gives CASSLRGSGGYTF.

The chain uses TRBV27 and TRBJ2-7, with TRBD1 matching 8 bases. The V segment lost 8 bases and the J segment 6 bases; nucleotides outside the gene matches: 9. The germline V gene encodes CDR1 MNHEY and CDR2 SMNVEV (reference sequence). The CDR3 totals 13 residues. In DNA form, the CDR3 reads TGTGCCAGCGGTACCGGGACAGGAGGCGAGCAGTACTTC. It codes for CASGTGTGGEQYF.

This chain joins TRBV6-1 and TRBJ2-4, with 7 bases matching TRBD1. The CDR3 loop spans 17 amino acids. The V gene's germline CDR1 is MNHNS and CDR2 SASEGT. Trimming at V came to 2 bases and at J to 0 bases, leaving 7 bases not matched to a gene. CDR3 loop: CASSELGQVLAKNIQYF. In DNA form, the CDR3 reads TGTGCCAGCAGTGAACTAGGACAGGTTTTAGCCAAAAACATTCAGTACTTC.

This clone was seen a few times. The rearrangement joins TRBV4-1 to TRBJ2-6; TRBD1 matches 10 bases. The CDR3 has 18 amino acids. CDR1 MGHRA and CDR2 YSYEKL come from the germline V gene. Trimming took 1 base from V and 2 from J; bases not matched to a gene: 5. The CDR3 reads CASSQGAGTGAGANVLTF. The CDR3 DNA reads TGCGCCAGCAGCCAAGGGGCCGGGACAGGGGCTGGGGCCAACGTCCTGACTTTC.

The V call is TRBV6-5, the J call TRBJ2-7; D remains ambiguous. CDR1 is MNHEY and CDR2 is SVGAGI in the germline V gene. V shed 2 bases and J shed 1 base, with 12 bases lying between them. The CDR3 runs to 15 residues. In nucleotides, the CDR3 is TGTGCCAGCAGTTACAGCCACGCCGGTTCCTACGAGCAGTACTTC. Translated, it gives CASSYSHAGSYEQYF.

This clone was detected once. V and J are TRBV28 and TRBJ2-7; D is perhaps TRBD1 (5 bases). The germline CDR1 and CDR2 sequences are MDHEN and SYDVKM. Trimming pared 5 bases from V and 7 bases from J, leaving 12 bases between. The CDR3 covers 12 residues. The CDR3 DNA reads as TGTGCCAGCAGTCCCTCCAGGACAGAGCAGTACTTC. It codes for CASSPSRTEQYF.

The rearrangement links TRBV10-3 to TRBJ1-1, with 8 bases aligning to TRBD1. V dropped 0 bases and J dropped 4; count of bases not matched to a gene: 4. The CDR3 covers 15 residues. In germline, CDR1 is ENHRY, CDR2 SYGVKD. This CDR3 is CAISESVTGGTEAFF. The CDR3, as DNA: TGTGCCATCAGTGAGTCGGTTACAGGGGGCACTGAAGCTTTCTTT.

The chain joins TRBV12-3 or TRBV12-4 to TRBJ1-2; D ambiguous. This CDR3 spans 13 amino acids. Deletions cut 3 bases from V and 4 bases from J, with 9 bases between. CDR3 amino acids: CASSFWQAYGYTF. CDR3 DNA: TGTGCCAGCAGTTTCTGGCAGGCCTATGGCTACACCTTC.

J is TRBJ1-6 and V is TRBV28; D is undetermined. Germline-derived CDR1 and CDR2 are MDHEN and SYDVKM. This CDR3 is 12 amino acids long. V was pared by 4 bases and J by 10 bases, with 8 bases between. This CDR3 reads CASSSGGSPLHF. The DNA of the CDR3 is TGTGCCAGCAGTTCCGGAGGGTCACCCCTCCACTTT.

This sequence joins TRBV5-1 and TRBJ2-3; TRBD2 agrees at 7 bases. CDR3 length equals 16 residues. J gave up 3 bases and V 0 bases, and 7 bases lay outside the gene matches. From germline, CDR1 is SGHRS and CDR2 YFSETQ. CDR3 sequence reads: CASSLGRGSETDTQYF. The CDR3 DNA reads as TGCGCCAGCAGCTTGGGTCGCGGGAGTGAAACAGATACGCAGTATTTT.

The CDR3 loop is CSAVAGAYNEQFF. CDR3 nucleotide sequence: TGCAGCGCAGTAGCGGGAGCCTACAATGAGCAGTTCTTC. This chain connects TRBV29-1 to TRBJ2-1, with 9 nucleotides matching TRBD2. The CDR3 totals 13 residues. Trimming cost V 7 bases and J 2 bases; bases outside gene matches: 3. Germline values: CDR1 SQVTM, CDR2 ANQGSEA.

The chain has TRBV5-1 and TRBJ2-1, with 8 bases matching TRBD2. The CDR3 is 14 residues long. From germline, CDR1 is SGHRS and CDR2 YFSETQ. Trimming removed 1 base from V and 9 bases from J; junction bases left unmatched: 6. CDR3: CASSLREGEGEQFF. In DNA, the CDR3 is TGCGCCAGCAGCTTGCGGGAGGGCGAAGGTGAGCAGTTCTTC.

The chain combines TRBV20-1 with TRBJ1-5; D ambiguous. Trimming cost V 6 bases and J 1 base, with 7 bases left between them. The CDR3 is made up of 12 amino acids. Germline V gene lookup returns CDR1 DFQATT and CDR2 SNEGSKA (reference sequence). CDR3 residues: CSASRSNQPQHF. Written as DNA, the CDR3 is TGCAGTGCGAGTCGGAGCAATCAGCCCCAGCATTTT.

This clone was seen repeatedly, ten times or more. CDR3 sequence (DNA): TGTGCCAGCAGTGAATTTAGCGGGAGTACCTACGAGCAGTACTTC. This translates into CASSEFSGSTYEQYF. This sequence joins TRBV2 and TRBJ2-7; 9 nucleotides line up with TRBD2. The trim removed 2 bases at V and 2 bases at J, leaving 4 bases unmatched. CDR3 length: 15 residues. Germline loops: CDR1 SNHLY, CDR2 FYNNEI.

The V call is TRBV6-5, the J call TRBJ1-1; TRBD1 matches at 9 bases. This CDR3 is built from 15 residues. Germline trimming cut 7 bases from V and 4 bases from J; bases unmatched to any gene: 10. CDR1 and CDR2 (germline): MNHEY, SVGAGI. CDR3 nucleotide sequence: TGTGCCAGCAAATCGGGACAGGGCCTTTTCACTGAAGCTTTCTTT. Protein product: CASKSGQGLFTEAFF.

The chain recombines TRBV6-4 with TRBJ2-5, with 9 bases aligning to TRBD1. J gave up 4 bases and V 5 bases, and 2 bases lay outside the gene matches. This CDR3 region has 13 residues. CDR1 MRHNA and CDR2 SNTAGT come from the germline V gene. The CDR3 DNA is TGTGCCAGCAGTTTGGGACAGGGAGAGACCCAGTACTTC. This sequence encodes CASSLGQGETQYF.

The chain combines TRBV18 with TRBJ2-1; no definite D call. Trimming removed 9 bases from V and 0 bases from J, with 12 bases in between. CDR1 and CDR2 (germline): KGHSH, LQKENI. The length of the CDR3 is 14 residues. For the CDR3, the DNA is TGTGCCAGTGTCGTGACTGGCTCCTACAATGAGCAGTTCTTC. It yields the protein CASVVTGSYNEQFF. Full variable domain (rest looked up from reference TRBV18 and TRBJ2-1): NAGVMQNPRHLVRRRGQEARLRCSPMKGHSHVYWYRQLPEEGLKFMVYLQKENIIDESGMPKERFSAEFPKEGPSILRIQQVVRGDSAAYFCASVVTGSYNEQFFGPGTRLTVL.